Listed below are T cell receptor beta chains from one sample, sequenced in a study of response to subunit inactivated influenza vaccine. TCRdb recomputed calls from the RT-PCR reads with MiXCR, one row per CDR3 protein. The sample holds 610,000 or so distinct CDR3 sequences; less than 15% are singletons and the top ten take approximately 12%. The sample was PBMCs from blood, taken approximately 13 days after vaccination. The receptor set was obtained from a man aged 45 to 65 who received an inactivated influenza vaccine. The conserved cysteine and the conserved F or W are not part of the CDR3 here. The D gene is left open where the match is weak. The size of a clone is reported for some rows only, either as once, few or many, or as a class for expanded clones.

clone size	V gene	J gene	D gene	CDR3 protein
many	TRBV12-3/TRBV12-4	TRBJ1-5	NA	ASSLNNQPQH
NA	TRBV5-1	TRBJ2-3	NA	ASSLEVAGTDTQY
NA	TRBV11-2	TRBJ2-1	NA	ASSSLRGGRYNEQF
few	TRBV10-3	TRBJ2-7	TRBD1	AISESPWTGSSYEQY
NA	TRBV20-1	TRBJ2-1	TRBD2	SASSGRVGNEQF
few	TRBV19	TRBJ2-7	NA	ATRQGPTSTY
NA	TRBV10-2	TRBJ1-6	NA	ASSEFRNSPLH
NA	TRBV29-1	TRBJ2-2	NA	SVEGDSATGELF
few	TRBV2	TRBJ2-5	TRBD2	ASSEVAGGETQY
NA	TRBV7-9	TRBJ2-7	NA	ASSSVVFEQY
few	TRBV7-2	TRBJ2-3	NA	ASSISGSSTDTQY
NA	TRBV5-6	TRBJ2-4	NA	ASSLGREIQY
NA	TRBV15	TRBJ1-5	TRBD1	ATSRAGTGSRVSNQPQH
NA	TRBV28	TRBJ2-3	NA	ASSSLAGYTDTQY
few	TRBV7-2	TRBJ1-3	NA	ASGTGTGNTIY
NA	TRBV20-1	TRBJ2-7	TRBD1	SASDRGIHEQY
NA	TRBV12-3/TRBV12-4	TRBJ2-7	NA	ASSLGVVLGYEQY
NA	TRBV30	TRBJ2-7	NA	AWSVGSSSEQY
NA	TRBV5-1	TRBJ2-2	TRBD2	ASSREVGELF
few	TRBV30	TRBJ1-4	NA	AWSDKERWDEKLF
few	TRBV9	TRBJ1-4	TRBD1	ASSVGGTVNEKLF
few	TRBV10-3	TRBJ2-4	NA	AISELAQGRAKNIQY
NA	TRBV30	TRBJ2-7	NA	AWSSSGGYEQY
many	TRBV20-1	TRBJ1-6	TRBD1	SARETGEPPLH